This TCR beta chain stems from a study of graft-versus-host responses after intestinal transplantation. Sequenced by immunoSEQ multiplex PCR; TCRdb stores in-frame clones only, minus some. The sample carries about 97,000 clones, about nine tenths recorded once. The study, taken as a whole, reports: GvH clones occurred in recipient marrow; some first appeared in ileum or blood.

For this clone: Its antigen is still unknown.

V gave up 0 bases and J gave up 4 bases, with 14 bases separating them. The CDR3 has 16 amino acids. Germline V gives CDR1 SGHDT, CDR2 YYEEEE. The chain carries TRBV5-6 and TRBJ1-5; the D gene is possibly TRBD1 (5 bases). The specimen was PBMCs, collected about 460 days after intestinal transplant. This receptor was identified in a human patient who received an intestinal transplant, so some T cells may come from the graft donor. CDR3: CASSLGWGSVNQPQHF. Written as DNA, the CDR3 is TGTGCCAGCAGCTTGGGATGGGGCAGCGTAAATCAGCCCCAGCATTTT.